The 9 T cell receptor beta chains listed next were all sequenced from one sample in a study of Ad26.COV2.S vaccination and SARS-CoV-2 variants. The data were produced by immunoSEQ multiplex PCR, yet TCRdb's version contains in-frame clones alone and is incomplete. The table has hundreds of thousands of clones, about nine tenths seen once. Indicated treatment: around 19 received Ad26.COV2.S at low or high dose, single or two shots; five or six received placebo; per-sample allocation not given. The investigators took samples on day 63 after the first vaccine or placebo injection. This sample comprised peripheral blood, obtained in a trial of Ad26.COV2.S vaccine versus placebo. Source of these receptors: a person aged 18 to 59 who received the Ad26.COV2.S COVID-19 vaccine or a placebo.

The gene calls are TRBV28 and TRBJ2-1, with 11 bases matching TRBD1. The germline V gene encodes CDR1 MDHEN and CDR2 SYDVKM. V shed 4 bases and J 10 bases; nucleotides not matched to a gene: 12. CDR3 length: 16 residues. CDR3 DNA sequence: TGTGCCAGCAGTTCGCCGGGACAGGGGGTTGCGGGCGAGCAGTTCTTC. Translated: CASSSPGQGVAGEQFF.

The V call is TRBV4-3, the J call TRBJ1-2; D not certain. Germline V CDR1 and CDR2: LGHNA, YSLEER. CDR3 size: 15 residues. Trimming pared 0 bases from V and 0 bases from J, leaving 8 bases between. The CDR3 DNA sequence: TGCGCCAGCAGCCAAGATTTGGCATCTAACTATGGCTACACCTTC. It encodes CASSQDLASNYGYTF.

V and J are TRBV5-6 and TRBJ1-5, with D hard to call. Trimming shortened V by 3 bases and J by 6 bases, and 10 bases separated the two germline ends. CDR1 is SGHDT, CDR2 YYEEEE, per germline. The CDR3 is 13 amino acids. CDR3 nucleotides: TGTGCCAGCAGCTCAAATATGGCTCAGCCCCAGCATTTT. Protein sequence: CASSSNMAQPQHF.

As for this clone: Within the sample, other DNA sequences also encode this same CDR3. The V and J genes are TRBV19 and TRBJ2-2; D perhaps matches TRBD1 (6 bases). The CDR3 runs to 12 residues. V lost 6 bases, J lost 4 bases, and 6 bases lay in between. Germline CDR1 LNHDA, CDR2 SQIVND (reference sequence). Here the CDR3 reads CASRQGTGELFF. Here the CDR3 DNA reads TGTGCCAGTAGACAGGGCACCGGGGAGCTGTTTTTT.

The rearrangement uses TRBV6-5 and TRBJ2-3; TRBD2 matches at 7 bases. This CDR3 is 15 amino acids long. V shed 6 bases, J shed 4 bases, and the junction held 10 bases outside the gene matches. Germline V gene lookup returns CDR1 MNHEY and CDR2 SVGAGI. The CDR3 is CASSPGTTRADTQYF. The CDR3 DNA sequence: TGTGCCAGCAGCCCCGGGACTACCCGCGCAGATACGCAGTATTTT.

This chain connects TRBV18 to TRBJ2-1, with TRBD2 matching over 14 bases. J gave up 0 bases and V 3 bases, and 7 bases lay outside the gene matches. The V gene's germline CDR1 is KGHSH and CDR2 LQKENI. The CDR3 contains 19 residues. The CDR3 nucleotides read TGTGCCAGCTCACCCCAAGGACTAGCGGGAGGACTCTCCTACAATGAGCAGTTCTTC. Translating it yields CASSPQGLAGGLSYNEQFF. Combining the CDR3 with reference TRBV18 and TRBJ2-1 gives the whole variable domain NAGVMQNPRHLVRRRGQEARLRCSPMKGHSHVYWYRQLPEEGLKFMVYLQKENIIDESGMPKERFSAEFPKEGPSILRIQQVVRGDSAAYFCASSPQGLAGGLSYNEQFFGPGTRLTVL.

The chain carries TRBV9 and TRBJ2-2, with TRBD2 as a possible D gene (6 bases). V gave up 5 bases and J gave up 0 bases, with 20 bases separating them. Germline CDR1 is SGDLS and CDR2 is YYNGEE. The CDR3 runs to 18 residues. CDR3 sequence: CASSPRELGPSNTGELFF. The DNA for the CDR3 is TGTGCCAGCAGTCCCCGGGAGCTCGGTCCCTCGAACACCGGGGAGCTGTTTTTT. Variable domain in full (rest from reference TRBV9 and TRBJ2-2): DSGVTQTPKHLITATGQRVTLRCSPRSGDLSVYWYQQSLDQGLQFLIQYYNGEERAKGNILERFSAQQFPDLHSELNLSSLELGDSALYFCASSPRELGPSNTGELFFGEGSRLTVL.

The chain joins TRBV28 to TRBJ1-1; no reliable D call. This CDR3 comprises 13 residues. Germline-derived CDR1 and CDR2 are MDHEN and SYDVKM. V lost 4 bases and J 3 bases, leaving 9 bases between the germline ends. CDR3 sequence: CASSSAQYTEAFF. The CDR3 bases are TGTGCCAGCAGTTCCGCCCAGTACACTGAAGCTTTCTTT.

This sequence joins TRBV2 and TRBJ2-3; D ambiguous. This CDR3 has 12 amino acids. Deletions cut 5 bases from V and 14 bases from J, with 17 bases between. CDR1 and CDR2 from the germline V gene are SNHLY and FYNNEI. CDR3: CASSSDIPTWYF. In DNA, the CDR3 is TGTGCCAGCAGTTCTGATATCCCGACATGGTATTTT.